These 4 T cell receptor beta chains originate from one sample sequenced in a study of T cell repertoires in cytomegalovirus infection. Each CDR3 protein gets one entry after TCRdb re-called the reads with MiXCR. The sample gives a few hundred thousand distinct CDR3 sequences, about a sixth of which show up once; roughly 8.7% is in the top ten. The sample comprised PBMCs. The receptors were sampled from a human donor in good health (CMV status not recorded). Some clones in this sample may be carry-over from other donors' samples.

This chain joins TRBV28 and TRBJ2-7, with D perhaps matching TRBD1 (7 bases). The CDR3 is made up of 14 amino acids. Germline loops: CDR1 MDHEN, CDR2 SYDVKM. V gave up 8 bases and J gave up 3 bases, with 17 bases separating them. This CDR3 is CASGRQGGNYEQYF. In nucleotides, the CDR3 is TGTGCCAGCGGTCGACAGGGAGGTAACTACGAGCAGTACTTC. Complete variable domain (other parts from reference TRBV28 and TRBJ2-7): DVKVTQSSRYLVKRTGEKVFLECVQDMDHENMFWYRQDPGLGLRLIYFSYDVKMKEKGDIPEGYSVSREKKERFSLILESASTNQTSMYLCASGRQGGNYEQYFGPGTRLTVT.

This clonotype came up many times. The chain is built from TRBV12-3 or TRBV12-4 and TRBJ1-4; no clear D gene. This CDR3 has 16 amino acids. V shed 1 base and J shed 0 bases, with 9 bases lying between them. CDR3 sequence reads: CASSLVGAATNEKLFF. The CDR3 region has the DNA TGTGCCAGCAGTTTAGTCGGCGCCGCAACTAATGAAAAACTGTTTTTT.

The rearrangement uses TRBV7-2 and TRBJ2-7; 9 positions agree with TRBD1. There are 17 residues in the CDR3. Germline values: CDR1 SGHTA, CDR2 FQGNSA. V trimming: 5 bases; J trimming: 4 bases; junction bases outside the gene matches: 15. The CDR3 nucleotides are TGTGCCAGCAGCCTAGGGACAGGGACGCTTCTTCCGTACGAGCAGTACTTC. Residues: CASSLGTGTLLPYEQYF.

This clonotype showed up just a few times. The V gene is TRBV19, the J gene TRBJ1-4, with D possibly matching TRBD1 (5 bases). This CDR3 has 14 amino acids. Between the trimmed V and J ends, which lost 8 bases and 6 bases, there was a span of 16 bases. CDR1 and CDR2 from the germline V gene are LNHDA and SQIVND (reference sequence). The CDR3 region is CASGTSSMDEKLFF. CDR3 in DNA: TGTGCCAGTGGGACGAGTAGCATGGATGAAAAACTGTTTTTT.